This T cell receptor beta chain was profiled in a study of regulatory T cells in long-lasting Graves disease. This clonotype was seen repeatedly, ten times or more. TCR beta libraries were built with iRepertoire HTBI primers and Arm-PCR of CDR3 regions. TCRdb reanalysed the multiplex PCR reads using MiXCR and keeps one entry per CDR3 protein. This sample has roughly 400,000 distinct CDR3 sequences, with about 17% found just once. Time point specified: newly diagnosed GD, antithyroid drugs for less than 3 months. Extracted PBMC RNA gave rise to the TCR library. The same sample was also studied in work on T cells in Graves' hyperthyroidism and ophthalmopathy.

This sample comprised peripheral blood mononuclear cells (PBMCs), obtained at new diagnosis, from a patient treated with antithyroid drugs. The TCR was taken from a woman aged 18 to 35 with Graves disease.

CDR3 protein: CASSPHPGSEAFF. For the CDR3, the DNA is TGTGCCAGCAGTCCCCATCCGGGGTCTGAAGCTTTCTTT. The rearrangement joins TRBV5-5 to TRBJ1-1; no reliable D call. CDR1 is SGHKS and CDR2 is YYEKEE in the germline V gene (reference sequence). V dropped 5 bases and J dropped 6 bases, with 14 bases sitting between them. The CDR3 extends over 13 amino acids.